The source of this TCR beta chain is a study of T-cell memory formation after mild COVID-19. For the study at large: Clusters of TCRs were largely donor specific.

Researchers used 5'RACE with constant-segment primers to make TCR alpha and TCR beta cDNA libraries that carry sample barcodes and UMIs. TCRdb redid the calling of the 5' RACE reads with MiXCR, one entry per CDR3 protein. The table shows around 390,000 distinct CDR3 sequences, with 16% occurring only once. The CDR3 consists of 12 residues. Germline CDR1 SGHTA, CDR2 FQGNSA. Trimming stripped 5 bases from V and 6 bases from J, with 11 bases between. Study-level results: Pre-infection memory contained some responding clones, which suggested that cross-reactive memory had joined. Among clones contracting day 15 to 85, CD4/CD8 was balanced, whereas later expanders leaned CD4+.

A word on this clonotype: The antigen is not known.

This chain links TRBV7-2 with TRBJ2-7; D possibly corresponds to TRBD2 (5 bases). The specimen sequenced was PBMCs or a T cell subset sorted from them (not recorded which). The TCR sequence derives from a young man who had mild COVID-19 (a few samples of this study predate the infection). Cell type and time point are not known. DNA of the CDR3: TGTGCCAGCAGCCCCCCCGGGGTCGAGCAGTACTTC. It specifies CASSPPGVEQYF. The variable domain in full, completed from reference TRBV7-2 and TRBJ2-7, reads GAGVSQSPSNKVTEKGKDVELRCDPISGHTALYWYRQSLGQGLEFLIYFQGNSAPDKSGLPSDRFSAERTGGSVSTLTIQRTQQEDSAVYLCASSPPGVEQYFGPGTRLTVT.